A single T cell receptor beta chain is shown here with its context. Its specificity is unknown. The data derive from a study of STAT5B mutations in CD4+ large granular lymphocyte leukemia. Study-level information: Among healthy donors, a particular HLA allele went with more CDR3 'QG' motifs. General study points: Data were not HLA-matched across samples. 8/27 top patient clones versus 2/35 control clones were TRBV06-family.

The CDR3 consists of 14 residues. V was trimmed by 4 bases and J by 7 bases, leaving 15 bases between them. The germline gives CDR1 SGHTS, CDR2 YDEGEE. Sequencing was at survey level. Generated by immunoSEQ multiplex PCR, the TCRdb table keeps only in-frame clones and is missing some. The repertoire holds about 30,000 clones, around 76% seen once, with roughly 2% in the top ten. This clonotype originated in a human donor in good health. The sample taken for sequencing was CD4+ T cells from blood buffy coats. V and J are TRBV5-8 and TRBJ1-5; possible D gene TRBD1, 5 bases. The CDR3 here is CASSPGPGGQPQHF. The CDR3 region has the DNA TGTGCCAGCAGCCCCGGACCGGGGGGACAGCCCCAGCATTTT.